Listed below are T cell receptor beta chains from one sample, sequenced in a study of blood T cell repertoires in COVID-19. Sequencing used immunoSEQ multiplex PCR; TCRdb keeps in-frame clones, though not all of them. The sample has about 140,000 clones, 85% to 90% seen once. Sequenced sample: peripheral blood. These receptors all come from a man in his fifties or sixties who had recovered from COVID-19. CDR3s include the opening cysteine and the closing phenylalanine or tryptophan. For some rows the clone size is stated as once, few or many, or as a class when expanded; others skip it.

CDR3 protein | V gene | CDR3 length | J gene | clone size
CASSLMGGAGNQPQHF | TRBV4-1 | 16 | TRBJ1-5 | once
CASSSPRGRWETQYF | TRBV11-3 | 15 | TRBJ2-5 | .
CASSFSGLAGDNEQFF | TRBV11-3 | 16 | TRBJ2-1 | .
CASSLVGQGGKLFF | TRBV5-4 | 14 | TRBJ1-4 | .
CASSFRFNTEAFF | TRBV5-5 | 13 | TRBJ1-1 | .
CASGSPRVAGPQETQYF | TRBV12-5 | 17 | TRBJ2-5 | .
CASSLAGGIEKLFF | TRBV7-9 | 14 | TRBJ1-4 | .
CASSLQTTITTGELFF | TRBV7-2 | 16 | TRBJ2-2 | .
CASTRQGLATDTQYF | TRBV19 | 15 | TRBJ2-3 | few
CASSLGGTGPYNSPLHF | TRBV11-2 | 17 | TRBJ1-6 | few
CASSLVVGAYEQYF | TRBV11-2 | 14 | TRBJ2-7 | .
CASSGQGDEKLFF | TRBV4-2 | 13 | TRBJ1-4 | .
CASSQVVAGQETQYF | TRBV4-1 | 15 | TRBJ2-5 | .
CASSLALSGNEKLFF | TRBV5-1 | 15 | TRBJ1-4 | .
CASKPGTPSTGELFF | TRBV9 | 15 | TRBJ2-2 | .
CASSLAQGSDTQYF | TRBV7-9 | 14 | TRBJ2-3 | .
CASSFVQETQYF | TRBV5-1 | 12 | TRBJ2-5 | .
CASSYWGGETQYF | TRBV6-2/TRBV6-3 | 13 | TRBJ2-5 | .
CASSLGQGAGPQHF | TRBV7-9 | 14 | TRBJ1-5 | .
CASSLYGDYGYTF | TRBV27 | 13 | TRBJ1-2 | .
CASSPSPTGNYGYTF | TRBV5-1 | 15 | TRBJ1-2 | .
CSVEGVQTARNYGYTF | TRBV29-1 | 16 | TRBJ1-2 | .
CATASPPVYNEQFF | TRBV7-9 | 14 | TRBJ2-1 | .
CATSDPESSYNEQFF | TRBV24-1 | 15 | TRBJ2-1 | .
CAWDGETFNSGTENYGYTF | TRBV30 | 19 | TRBJ1-2 | .
CASSVLPTGGSDEQFF | TRBV9 | 16 | TRBJ2-1 | once
CASSPPGTGGDGNTIYF | TRBV7-9 | 17 | TRBJ1-3 | .
CASTRDTNTEAFF | TRBV5-1 | 13 | TRBJ1-1 | .
CASSFLIVTSGEETQYF | TRBV5-6 | 17 | TRBJ2-5 | .
CASSWDRAGANVLTF | TRBV5-4 | 15 | TRBJ2-6 | few
CASSDQGFDTEAFF | TRBV6-1 | 14 | TRBJ1-1 | once
CASSLSGGGYNSPLHF | TRBV27 | 16 | TRBJ1-6 | .
CASSPGGRATNEKLFF | TRBV5-1 | 16 | TRBJ1-4 | .
CASTRTGVGYTF | TRBV12-3/TRBV12-4 | 12 | TRBJ1-2 | .
CASSQERGGYEQYF | TRBV3-1/TRBV3-2 | 14 | TRBJ2-7 | .
CASSLDSGGYEQYF | TRBV6-5 | 14 | TRBJ2-7 | once
CASSYTGGSGANVLTF | TRBV6-5 | 16 | TRBJ2-6 | .
CASSFGQGGQETQYF | TRBV11-3 | 15 | TRBJ2-5 | .
CASSPWTGGADGYTF | TRBV4-3 | 15 | TRBJ1-2 | .
CASSYSIRQTNYGYTF | TRBV6-2/TRBV6-3 | 16 | TRBJ1-2 | .
CASSFRPAGINLYEQYF | TRBV27 | 17 | TRBJ2-7 | once
CASAGDRVVFF | TRBV10-1 | 11 | TRBJ2-1 | .
CASSSYPGEGQNTEAFF | TRBV5-1 | 17 | TRBJ1-1 | .